This note documents a single TCR beta chain sequence. The sample is drawn from a study of Ad26.COV2.S vaccination and SARS-CoV-2 variants. Using immunoSEQ multiplex PCR, the repertoire was profiled, and TCRdb retains in-frame clones only, with some absent. Of 300,000 to 500,000 clones listed, about nine tenths were seen once; the top ten hold under 3.5%. The treatment: over 15 received Ad26.COV2.S at low or high dose, single or two shots; roughly five received placebo; per-sample allocation not given. Collection of samples fell on day 63 after the first vaccine or placebo injection. Boston provided a donor who was an adult aged 18-55 years. Germline values: CDR1 SNHLY, CDR2 FYNNEI. V shed 7 bases, J shed 0 bases, and the junction held 6 bases outside the gene matches. This CDR3 comprises 17 residues.

Specimen: peripheral blood, collected in a trial of Ad26.COV2.S vaccine versus placebo. The chain links TRBV2 to TRBJ2-1, with TRBD2 matching 13 bases. The TCR originated in a person aged 18 to 59 who received the Ad26.COV2.S COVID-19 vaccine or a placebo. The CDR3 coding sequence is TGTGCCAGCACTGGGACTAGCGGGATAAGCTCCTACAATGAGCAGTTCTTC. Its translation: CASTGTSGISSYNEQFF.